Listed here are 24 T cell receptor beta chains from one sample, sequenced in a study of shared clonotypes between healthy human individuals. Clones were sequenced by immunoSEQ multiplex PCR, and TCRdb holds only the in-frame ones, with some missing. The table records 2 million to 2.5 million clones, about nine tenths of them present only once. Sequencing input: naive CD4+ T cells from PBMCs. As for subset: CD45RA+ positively selected. These TCRs come from a man younger than 35 in good health. Some clones in this sample may be carry-over from other donors' samples.

The rearrangement joins TRBV2 to TRBJ2-5; TRBD2 matches 7 bases. Germline lookup yields CDR1 SNHLY and CDR2 FYNNEI. This CDR3 contains 20 residues. With 4 bases clipped from V and 5 bases from J, the junction kept 25 bases outside the gene matches. This chain's CDR3 is CASSVSGGYRMSWKLETQYF. In DNA form, the CDR3 reads TGTGCCAGCAGTGTATCGGGGGGATACAGGATGTCGTGGAAACTGGAGACCCAGTACTTC.

This chain links TRBV5-1 with TRBJ2-2; 7 bases match TRBD1. J lost 0 bases, V lost 4 bases, and 6 bases had no gene match. Per the germline V gene, CDR1 is SGHRS and CDR2 is YFSETQ. The CDR3 totals 16 residues. The CDR3 nucleotides are TGCGCCAGCAGCGGGACCGGACAGGCGAACACCGGGGAGCTGTTTTTT. Residues: CASSGTGQANTGELFF.

This chain links TRBV9 with TRBJ1-4; D remains unclear. The CDR3 covers 14 residues. V was shortened by 4 bases and J by 4 bases, with 11 bases between the two germline ends. Germline CDR1 SGDLS, CDR2 YYNGEE. The CDR3 sequence is CASSRTDNNEKLFF. Written as DNA, the CDR3 is TGTGCCAGCAGCCGGACGGATAATAATGAAAAACTGTTTTTT.

About this clone itself: Other DNA sequences in this sample translate to the same CDR3. V and J are TRBV6-5 and TRBJ1-2; TRBD1 matches 7 bases. V was clipped by 0 bases and J by 4 bases; unmatched bases: 5. This CDR3 comprises 15 residues. The germline CDR1 and CDR2 sequences are MNHEY and SVGAGI. The CDR3 protein is CASSYSSRGGYGYTF. DNA for the CDR3: TGTGCCAGCAGTTACTCGAGCAGGGGGGGCTATGGCTACACCTTC.

The count of this clone is one. The CDR3, as DNA: TGCGCCAGCAGCCAGGCCGGGACAGGGCTCTACAATGAGCAGTTCTTC. It translates to CASSQAGTGLYNEQFF. The rearrangement uses TRBV4-1 and TRBJ2-1, with 9 bases identical to TRBD1. CDR3 size: 16 residues. The germline CDR1 and CDR2 sequences are MGHRA and YSYEKL. The V segment lost 3 bases and the J segment 3 bases; nucleotides outside the gene matches: 6.

This clone appeared a few times. The chain combines TRBV29-1 with TRBJ1-2; weak D call: TRBD1 (6 bases). Germline assignment: CDR1 SQVTM and CDR2 ANQGSEA. V gave up 5 bases and J gave up 8 bases, with 15 bases separating them. CDR3 length: 12 residues. DNA for the CDR3: TGCAGCGTTCCAGGACAGAACAGGGGCTACACCTTC. It translates to CSVPGQNRGYTF.

About this clone: The same CDR3 can be traced to other DNA sequences in this sample. The genes are TRBV28 and TRBJ1-2; 8 bases are a match to TRBD1. Trimming took 6 bases from V and 5 from J; bases not matched to a gene: 8. The CDR3 covers 14 residues. CDR1 and CDR2 (germline): MDHEN, SYDVKM. The CDR3 coding sequence is TGTGCCAGCAGGTCGACAGGGGCGGGGTATGGCTACACCTTC. It translates to CASRSTGAGYGYTF.

The chain recombines TRBV28 with TRBJ1-2; possibly TRBD1 for D (5 bases). V lost 0 bases, J lost 2 bases, and 10 bases lay in between. The CDR3 has 15 residues. Germline V CDR1 and CDR2: MDHEN, SYDVKM. This CDR3 reads CASSLWQGLNYGYTF. CDR3 in DNA: TGTGCCAGCAGTTTATGGCAGGGATTAAACTATGGCTACACCTTC.

This chain connects TRBV6-6 to TRBJ1-4; D is perhaps TRBD1 (5 bases). V lost 5 bases and J lost 5, with 9 bases in between. The CDR3 loop spans 13 amino acids. CDR1 is MNHNY and CDR2 is SVGAGI in the germline V gene (reference sequence). The CDR3 coding sequence is TGTGCCAGCAGTCGGGACCTAAATGAAAAACTGTTTTTT. It encodes CASSRDLNEKLFF.

The CDR3 region has the DNA TGTGCCAGCAGCGGATCGGGGGGGCAGGGCCCCTATGGCTACACCTTC. Its translation: CASSGSGGQGPYGYTF. The chain is built from TRBV25-1 and TRBJ1-2, with D tentatively TRBD1 (6 bases). Per the germline V gene, CDR1 is MGHDK and CDR2 is SYGVNS. Trimming stripped 6 bases from V and 4 bases from J, with 21 bases between. CDR3 length: 16 residues.

This clone was observed a handful of times. V usage is TRBV30 and J usage is TRBJ1-1; 9 positions match TRBD1. V shed 4 bases, J shed 5 bases, and the junction held 8 bases outside the gene matches. This CDR3 is 14 amino acids long. Germline V gene data show CDR1 as GTSNPN and CDR2 as SVGIG (reference sequence). CDR3: CAWTVGQGWTEAFF. The CDR3 DNA reads as TGTGCCTGGACCGTAGGACAGGGGTGGACTGAAGCTTTCTTT.

The chain carries TRBV6-5 and TRBJ1-5; TRBD1 might be the D (6 bases). V was cut by 0 bases and J by 4 bases, with 10 bases left in between. The CDR3 consists of 15 residues. Germline assignment: CDR1 MNHEY and CDR2 SVGAGI. CDR3 sequence: CASSYSGGANQPQHF. The CDR3 nucleotides read TGTGCCAGCAGTTACTCGGGGGGCGCGAATCAGCCCCAGCATTTT.

In the case of this clone: An end of the junction does not agree with germline; a read error may underlie this. The genes are TRBV5-1 and TRBJ2-7, with D unresolved. CDR3 length: 13 residues. Germline CDR1 SGHRS, CDR2 YFSETQ. CDR3 in amino acids: CASRLDMMAEQYF. As DNA, the CDR3 is TGCGCCAGCAGATTGGATATGATGGCCGAGCAGTACTTC.

V gene TRBV10-3 combines with J gene TRBJ2-7; D remains ambiguous. Deletions cut 10 bases from V and 1 base from J, with 11 bases between. The CDR3 is 12 amino acids. The germline V gene encodes CDR1 ENHRY and CDR2 SYGVKD. CDR3 DNA: TGTGCCACGACGACGGATTCCTACGAGCAGTACTTC. Protein product: CATTTDSYEQYF.

The rearrangement links TRBV5-1 to TRBJ2-7, with D possibly being TRBD1 (5 bases). Trimming pared 0 bases from V and 6 bases from J, leaving 13 bases between. Germline values: CDR1 SGHRS, CDR2 YFSETQ. CDR3 length: 14 amino acids. As DNA, the CDR3 is TGCGCCAGCAGCTTGGCATCAGGGTCTAGCGAGCAGTACTTC. This translates into CASSLASGSSEQYF.

The rearrangement uses TRBV7-3 and TRBJ2-1; TRBD2 matches 13 bases. The V gene's germline CDR1 is SGHTA and CDR2 FQGTGA. J gave up 6 bases and V 2 bases, and 1 base lay outside the gene matches. CDR3 length: 15 amino acids. The CDR3 reads CASSLGTSGINEQFF. The CDR3 nucleotides read TGTGCCAGCAGCTTAGGGACTAGCGGGATCAATGAGCAGTTCTTC.

Turning to this clone: Other DNA sequences within the sample encode an identical CDR3. The chain recombines TRBV7-9 with TRBJ2-7; 9 bases align to TRBD1. Germline CDR1 is SEHNR and CDR2 is FQNEAQ (reference sequence). The ends lost 1 base at V and 4 bases at J; junction bases unmatched: 2. This CDR3 has 14 amino acids. This chain's CDR3 is CASSLGGTGYEQYF. CDR3 in DNA: TGTGCCAGCAGCTTAGGAGGGACAGGGTACGAGCAGTACTTC. Supplemented by reference TRBV7-9 and TRBJ2-7, the full variable domain reads DTGVSQNPRHKITKRGQNVTFRCDPISEHNRLYWYRQTLGQGPEFLTYFQNEAQLEKSRLLSDRFSAERPKGSFSTLEIQRTEQGDSAMYLCASSLGGTGYEQYFGPGTRLTVT.

Remarks on this clone: The same CDR3 arises from other DNA sequences in this sample as well. The rearrangement links TRBV5-1 to TRBJ2-3; D call uncertain. The V gene lost 4 bases and the J gene lost 2 bases, with 5 bases spanning the gap. Germline CDR1 SGHRS, CDR2 YFSETQ. CDR3 length: 12 residues. CDR3 loop: CASSSPTDTQYF. CDR3 coding DNA: TGCGCCAGCAGCAGCCCCACAGATACGCAGTATTTT.

The chain combines TRBV28 with TRBJ2-2; the match to TRBD1 covers 8 bases. Germline trimming cut 5 bases from V and 2 bases from J; bases unmatched to any gene: 7. Per germline, CDR1 MDHEN and CDR2 SYDVKM. CDR3 length: 16 residues. The CDR3 coding sequence is TGTGCCAGCAGTCCCGGGGGACAGGACAACACCGGGGAGCTGTTTTTT. It codes for CASSPGGQDNTGELFF.

J is TRBJ1-1 and V is TRBV27; 7 positions match TRBD1. With V trimmed by 5 bases and J by 3 bases, 9 bases remained unmatched. Germline CDR1 MNHEY, CDR2 SMNVEV (reference sequence). The CDR3 extends over 15 amino acids. CDR3: CASSPRGRGDTEAFF. The CDR3 DNA reads TGTGCCAGCAGTCCCCGTGGCAGGGGGGACACTGAAGCTTTCTTT.

CDR3 sequence: CASSKILLNTGELFF. The CDR3 DNA is TGTGCCAGCAGCAAGATACTACTGAACACCGGGGAGCTGTTTTTT. This sequence joins TRBV21-1 and TRBJ2-2; TRBD2 reflects the table's D call only, with no check against the DNA. TRBV21-1 is designated a pseudogene. This CDR3 contains 15 residues.

This chain connects TRBV28 to TRBJ1-5; D is perhaps TRBD1 (6 bases). V was shortened by 8 bases and J by 4 bases, with 9 bases between the two germline ends. The CDR3 sequence is 12 residues long. CDR1 and CDR2 from the germline V gene are MDHEN and SYDVKM. CDR3 loop: CASAGANQPQHF. The CDR3, as DNA: TGTGCCAGCGCAGGGGCAAATCAGCCCCAGCATTTT. The entire variable domain, with the rest obtained from reference TRBV28 and TRBJ1-5, is as follows: DVKVTQSSRYLVKRTGEKVFLECVQDMDHENMFWYRQDPGLGLRLIYFSYDVKMKEKGDIPEGYSVSREKKERFSLILESASTNQTSMYLCASAGANQPQHFGDGTRLSIL.

The J gene is TRBJ2-7, the V gene TRBV5-1, with D unclear. The CDR3 is 17 residues long. Germline V gene sequence: CDR1 SGHRS, CDR2 YFSETQ. V was pared by 4 bases and J by 4 bases, with 24 bases between. CDR3 protein: CASSLAGSSDGIYEQYF. DNA for the CDR3: TGCGCCAGCAGCCTGGCCGGATCGTCTGACGGCATATACGAGCAGTACTTC.

This clone appeared once. This chain links TRBV19 with TRBJ1-2, with 10 bases matching TRBD1. Per germline, CDR1 LNHDA and CDR2 SQIVND (reference sequence). The CDR3 spans 16 residues. With 5 bases clipped from V and 4 bases from J, the junction kept 10 bases outside the gene matches. CDR3 in DNA: TGTGCCAGTAGTGCACCGGGACAGGGGTTCGGCTATGGCTACACCTTC. Translated: CASSAPGQGFGYGYTF.